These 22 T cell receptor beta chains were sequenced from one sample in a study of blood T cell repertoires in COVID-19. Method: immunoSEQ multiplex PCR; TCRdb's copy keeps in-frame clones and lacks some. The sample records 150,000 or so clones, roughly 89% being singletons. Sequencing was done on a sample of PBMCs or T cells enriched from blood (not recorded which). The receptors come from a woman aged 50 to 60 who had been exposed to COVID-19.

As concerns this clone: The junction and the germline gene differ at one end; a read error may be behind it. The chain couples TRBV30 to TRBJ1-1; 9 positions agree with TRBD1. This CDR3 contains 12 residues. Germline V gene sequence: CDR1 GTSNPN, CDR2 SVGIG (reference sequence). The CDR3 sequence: CGQGNWNTEAFF. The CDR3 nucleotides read TGCGGACAGGGGAACTGGAACACTGAAGCTTTCTTT.

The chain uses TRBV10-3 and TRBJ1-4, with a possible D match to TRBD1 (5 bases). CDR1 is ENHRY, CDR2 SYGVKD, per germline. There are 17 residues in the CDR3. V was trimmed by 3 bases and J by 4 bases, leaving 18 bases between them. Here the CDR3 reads CAISDTISTVLNEKLFF. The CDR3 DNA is TGTGCCATCAGTGATACTATATCGACAGTCCTTAATGAAAAACTGTTTTTT.

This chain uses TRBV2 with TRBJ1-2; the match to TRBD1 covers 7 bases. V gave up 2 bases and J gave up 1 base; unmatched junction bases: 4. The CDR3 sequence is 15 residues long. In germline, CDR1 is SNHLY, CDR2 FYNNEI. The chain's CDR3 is CASSEMGTVNYGYTF. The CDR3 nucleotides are TGTGCCAGCAGTGAAATGGGGACAGTTAACTATGGCTACACCTTC.

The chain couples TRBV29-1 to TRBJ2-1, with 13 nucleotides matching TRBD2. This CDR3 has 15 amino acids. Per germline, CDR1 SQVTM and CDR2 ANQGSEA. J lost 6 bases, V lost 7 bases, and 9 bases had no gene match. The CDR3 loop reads CSAVGTSGMANEQFF. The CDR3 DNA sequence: TGCAGCGCGGTAGGGACTAGCGGGATGGCCAATGAGCAGTTCTTC.

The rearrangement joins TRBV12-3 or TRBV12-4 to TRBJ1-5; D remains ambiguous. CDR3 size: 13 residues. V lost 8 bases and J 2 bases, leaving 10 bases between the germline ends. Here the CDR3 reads CASAEVGNQPQHF. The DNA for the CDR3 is TGTGCCAGCGCCGAGGTGGGCAATCAGCCCCAGCATTTT.

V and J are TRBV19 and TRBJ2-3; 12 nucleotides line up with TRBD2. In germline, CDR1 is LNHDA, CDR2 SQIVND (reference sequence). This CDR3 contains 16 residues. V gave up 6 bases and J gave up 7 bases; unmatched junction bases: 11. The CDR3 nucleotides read TGTGCCAGTAGCCCCCTAGCGGGAGGGCGTTCGAATACGCAGTATTTT. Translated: CASSPLAGGRSNTQYF.

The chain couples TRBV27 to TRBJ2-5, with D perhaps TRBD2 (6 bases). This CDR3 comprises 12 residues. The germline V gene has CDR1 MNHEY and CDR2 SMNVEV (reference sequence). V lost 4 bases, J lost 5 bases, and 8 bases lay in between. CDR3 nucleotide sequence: TGTGCCAGCAGTTGGGCGGGGGAGACCCAGTACTTC. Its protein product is CASSWAGETQYF.

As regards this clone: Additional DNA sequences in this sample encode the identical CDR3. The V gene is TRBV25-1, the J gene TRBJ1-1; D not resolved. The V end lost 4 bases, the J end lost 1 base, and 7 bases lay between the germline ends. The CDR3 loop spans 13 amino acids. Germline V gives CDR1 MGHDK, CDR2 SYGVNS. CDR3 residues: CASSARGNTEAFF. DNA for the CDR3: TGTGCCAGCAGTGCTCGGGGGAACACTGAAGCTTTCTTT. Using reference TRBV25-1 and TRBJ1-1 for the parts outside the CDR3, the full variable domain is EADIYQTPRYLVIGTGKKITLECSQTMGHDKMYWYQQDPGMELHLIHYSYGVNSTEKGDLSSESTVSRIRTEHFPLTLESARPSHTSQYLCASSARGNTEAFFGQGTRLTVV.

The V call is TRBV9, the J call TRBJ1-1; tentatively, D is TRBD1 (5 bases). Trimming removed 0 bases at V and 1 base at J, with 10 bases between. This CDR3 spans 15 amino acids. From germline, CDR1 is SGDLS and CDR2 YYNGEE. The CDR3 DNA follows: TGTGCCAGCAGCGTAGGGGTGGGGCCGAACACTGAAGCTTTCTTT. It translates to CASSVGVGPNTEAFF.

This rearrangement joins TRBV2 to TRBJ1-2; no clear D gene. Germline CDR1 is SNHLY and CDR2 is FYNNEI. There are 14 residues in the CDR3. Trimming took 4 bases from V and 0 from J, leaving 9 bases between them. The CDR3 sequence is CASSVEGTNYGYTF. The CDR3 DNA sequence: TGTGCCAGCAGTGTGGAGGGAACTAACTATGGCTACACCTTC.

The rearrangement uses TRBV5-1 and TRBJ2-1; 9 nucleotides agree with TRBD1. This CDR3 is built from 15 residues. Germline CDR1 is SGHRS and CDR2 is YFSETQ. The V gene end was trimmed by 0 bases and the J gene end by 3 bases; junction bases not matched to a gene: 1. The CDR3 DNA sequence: TGCGCCAGCAGCTTGGGGGACAGGGACTACAATGAGCAGTTCTTC. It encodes CASSLGDRDYNEQFF.

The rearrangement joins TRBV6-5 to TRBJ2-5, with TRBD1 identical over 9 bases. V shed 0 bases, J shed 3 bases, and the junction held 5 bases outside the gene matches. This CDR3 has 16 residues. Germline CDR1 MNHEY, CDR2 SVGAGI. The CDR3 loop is CASSYSGTGMKETQYF. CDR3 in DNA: TGTGCCAGCAGTTACTCGGGGACAGGGATGAAAGAGACCCAGTACTTC.

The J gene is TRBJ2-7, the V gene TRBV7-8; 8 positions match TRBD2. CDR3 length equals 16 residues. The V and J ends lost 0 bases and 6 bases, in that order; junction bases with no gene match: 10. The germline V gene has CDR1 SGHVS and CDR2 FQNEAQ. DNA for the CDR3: TGTGCCAGCAGCTTAGCGAGCGGGGGCTCTAGGGGCGAGCAGTACTTC. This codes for CASSLASGGSRGEQYF.

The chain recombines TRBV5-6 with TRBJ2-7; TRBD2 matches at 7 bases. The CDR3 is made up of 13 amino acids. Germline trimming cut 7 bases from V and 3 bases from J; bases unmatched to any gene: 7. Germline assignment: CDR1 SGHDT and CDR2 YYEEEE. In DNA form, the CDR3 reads TGTGCCAGCTCAATCGGACTAGTCTACGAGCAGTACTTC. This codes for CASSIGLVYEQYF.

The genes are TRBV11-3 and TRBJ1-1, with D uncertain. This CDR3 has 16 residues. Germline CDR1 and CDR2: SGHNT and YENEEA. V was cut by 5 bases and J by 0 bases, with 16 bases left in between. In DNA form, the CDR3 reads TGTGCCAGCAGCCCAGGTCGGGGTTCGGTGAACACTGAAGCTTTCTTT. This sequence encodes CASSPGRGSVNTEAFF.

CDR3 in amino acids: CASSFIRQVNQPQHF. For the CDR3, the DNA is TGTGCCAGTAGTTTCATCCGACAGGTCAATCAGCCCCAGCATTTT. The chain carries TRBV19 and TRBJ1-5, with TRBD1 as a possible D gene (6 bases). This CDR3 comprises 15 residues. V shed 5 bases and J shed 3 bases, with 14 bases lying between them. Per the germline V gene, CDR1 is LNHDA and CDR2 is SQIVND (reference sequence).

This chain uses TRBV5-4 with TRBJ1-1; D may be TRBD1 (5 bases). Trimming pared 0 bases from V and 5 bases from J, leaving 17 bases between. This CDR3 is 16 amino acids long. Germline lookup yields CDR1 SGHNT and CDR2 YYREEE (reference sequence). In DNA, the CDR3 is TGTGCCAGCAGCTTGGCGCCCCAGGGTAGTCAGACTGAAGCTTTCTTT. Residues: CASSLAPQGSQTEAFF.

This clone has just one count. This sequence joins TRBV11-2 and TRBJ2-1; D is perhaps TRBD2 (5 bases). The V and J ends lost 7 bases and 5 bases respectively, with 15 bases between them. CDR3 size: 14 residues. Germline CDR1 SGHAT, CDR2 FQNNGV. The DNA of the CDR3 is TGTGCCAGCACCCCGAGACTATCCGACAATGAGCAGTTCTTC. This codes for CASTPRLSDNEQFF.

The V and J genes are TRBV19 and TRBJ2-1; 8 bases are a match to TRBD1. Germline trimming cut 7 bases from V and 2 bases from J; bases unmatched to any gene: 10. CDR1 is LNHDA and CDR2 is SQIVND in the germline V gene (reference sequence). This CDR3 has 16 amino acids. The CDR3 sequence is CASTESGTGPYNEQFF. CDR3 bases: TGTGCCAGTACCGAGTCCGGGACAGGACCCTACAATGAGCAGTTCTTC.

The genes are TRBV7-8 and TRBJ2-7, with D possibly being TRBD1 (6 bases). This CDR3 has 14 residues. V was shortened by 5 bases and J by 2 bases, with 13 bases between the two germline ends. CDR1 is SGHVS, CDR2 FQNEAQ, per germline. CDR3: CASSPKGDPYEQYF. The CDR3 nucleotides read TGTGCCAGCAGCCCAAAGGGGGACCCCTACGAGCAGTACTTC.

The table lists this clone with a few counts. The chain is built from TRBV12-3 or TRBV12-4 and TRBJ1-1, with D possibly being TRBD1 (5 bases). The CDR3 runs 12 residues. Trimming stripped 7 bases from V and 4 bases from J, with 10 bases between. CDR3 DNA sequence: TGTGCCAGCATCAGGGCTGCCACTGAAGCTTTCTTT. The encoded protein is CASIRAATEAFF.

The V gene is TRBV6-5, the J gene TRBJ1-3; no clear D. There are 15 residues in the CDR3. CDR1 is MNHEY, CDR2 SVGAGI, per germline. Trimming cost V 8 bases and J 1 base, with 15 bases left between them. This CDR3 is CASSASTGSGNTIYF. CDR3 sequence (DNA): TGTGCCAGCTCGGCATCGACGGGGTCTGGAAACACCATATATTTT.